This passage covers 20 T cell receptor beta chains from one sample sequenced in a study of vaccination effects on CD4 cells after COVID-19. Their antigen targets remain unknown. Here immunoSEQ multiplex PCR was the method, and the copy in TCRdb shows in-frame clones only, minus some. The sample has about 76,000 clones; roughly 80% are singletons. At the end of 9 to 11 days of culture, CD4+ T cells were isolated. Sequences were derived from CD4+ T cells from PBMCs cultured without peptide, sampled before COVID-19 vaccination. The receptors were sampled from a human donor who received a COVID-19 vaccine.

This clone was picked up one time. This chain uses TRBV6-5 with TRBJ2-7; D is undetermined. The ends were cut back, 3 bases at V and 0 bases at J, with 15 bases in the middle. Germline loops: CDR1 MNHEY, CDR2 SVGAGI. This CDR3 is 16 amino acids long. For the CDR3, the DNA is TGTGCCAGCAGTTATTGCCCCCGAGAGTTCTCCTACGAGCAGTACGTC. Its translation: CASSYCPREFSYEQYV.

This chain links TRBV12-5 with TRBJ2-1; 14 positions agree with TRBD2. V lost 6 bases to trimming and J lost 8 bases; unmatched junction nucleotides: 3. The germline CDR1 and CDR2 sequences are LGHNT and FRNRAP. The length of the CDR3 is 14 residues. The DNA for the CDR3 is TGTGCTAGTGGGACTAGCGGGGGGGCCGATGAGCAGTTCTTC. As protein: CASGTSGGADEQFF.

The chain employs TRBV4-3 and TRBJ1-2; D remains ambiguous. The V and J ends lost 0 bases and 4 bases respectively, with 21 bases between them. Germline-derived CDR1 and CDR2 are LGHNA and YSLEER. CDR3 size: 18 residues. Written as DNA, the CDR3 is TGCGCCAGCAGCCAAGACATTATCACGGGCGCGAATCTCTATGGCTACACCTTC. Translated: CASSQDIITGANLYGYTF.

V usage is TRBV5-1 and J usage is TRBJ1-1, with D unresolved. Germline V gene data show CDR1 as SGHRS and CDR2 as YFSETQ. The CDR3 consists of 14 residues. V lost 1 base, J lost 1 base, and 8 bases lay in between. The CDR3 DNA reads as TGCGCCAGCAGCTTGAAACCCCCGAACACTGAAGCTTTCTTT. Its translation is CASSLKPPNTEAFF.

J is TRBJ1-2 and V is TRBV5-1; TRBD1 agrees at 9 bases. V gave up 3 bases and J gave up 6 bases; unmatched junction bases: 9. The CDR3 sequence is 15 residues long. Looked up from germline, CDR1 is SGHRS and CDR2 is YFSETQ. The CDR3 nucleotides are TGCGCCAGCAGCTGGGACAGGGTTTTGATGAATGGCTACACCTTC. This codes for CASSWDRVLMNGYTF.

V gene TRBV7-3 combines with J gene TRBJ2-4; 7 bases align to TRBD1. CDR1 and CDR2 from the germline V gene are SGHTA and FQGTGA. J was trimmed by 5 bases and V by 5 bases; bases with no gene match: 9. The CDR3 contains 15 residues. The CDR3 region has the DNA TGTGCCAGCAGCCTCCAGGCCGGGACAGAAAACATTCAGTACTTC. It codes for CASSLQAGTENIQYF.

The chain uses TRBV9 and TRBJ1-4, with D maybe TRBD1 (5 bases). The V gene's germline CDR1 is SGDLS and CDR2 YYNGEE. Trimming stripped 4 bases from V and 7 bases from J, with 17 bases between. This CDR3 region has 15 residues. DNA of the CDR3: TGTGCCAGCAGCCCCGGGGCAGGGACGGGTGAAAAACTGTTTTTT. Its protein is CASSPGAGTGEKLFF.

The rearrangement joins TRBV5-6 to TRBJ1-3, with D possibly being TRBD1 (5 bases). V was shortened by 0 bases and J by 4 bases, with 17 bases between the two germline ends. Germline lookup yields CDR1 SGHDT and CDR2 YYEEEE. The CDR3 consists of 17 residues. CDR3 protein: CASSLVSGNGAGNTIYF. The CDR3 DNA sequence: TGTGCCAGCAGCTTGGTTTCTGGCAACGGGGCCGGAAACACCATATATTTT.

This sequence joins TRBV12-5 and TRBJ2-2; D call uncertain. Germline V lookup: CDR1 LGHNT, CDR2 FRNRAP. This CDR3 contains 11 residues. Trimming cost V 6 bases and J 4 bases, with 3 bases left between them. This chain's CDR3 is CASGSTGELFF. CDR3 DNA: TGTGCTAGTGGAAGCACCGGGGAGCTGTTTTTT.

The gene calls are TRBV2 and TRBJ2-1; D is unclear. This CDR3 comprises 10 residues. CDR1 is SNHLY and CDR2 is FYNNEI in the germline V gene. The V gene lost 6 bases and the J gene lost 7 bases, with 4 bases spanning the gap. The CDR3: CASRANEQFF. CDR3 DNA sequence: TGTGCCAGCAGGGCAAATGAGCAGTTCTTC.

CDR3 DNA sequence: TGTGCCAGCACCCCGTACGGACAGGGGGCTGAAAAACTGTTTTTT. It specifies CASTPYGQGAEKLFF. The V call is TRBV7-2, the J call TRBJ1-4, with 11 bases lining up with TRBD1. The ends lost 7 bases at V and 7 bases at J; junction bases unmatched: 8. This CDR3 comprises 15 residues. The germline V gene has CDR1 SGHTA and CDR2 FQGNSA.

The CDR3 loop is CASSNRQLPNTF. The CDR3 nucleotides read TGTGCCAGCAGCAACAGACAGCTCCCGAACACCTTC. The chain is built from TRBV5-8 and TRBJ1-2; D might be TRBD1 (5 bases). The CDR3 has 12 residues. The germline CDR1 and CDR2 sequences are SGHTS and YDEGEE. The V gene lost 4 bases and the J gene lost 12 bases, with 16 bases spanning the gap. Supplemented by reference TRBV5-8 and TRBJ1-2, the full variable domain reads EAGVTQSPTHLIKTRGQQATLRCSPISGHTSVYWYQQALGLGLQFLLWYDEGEERNRGNFPPRFSGRQFPNYSSELNVNALELEDSALYLCASSNRQLPNTFGSGTRLTVV.

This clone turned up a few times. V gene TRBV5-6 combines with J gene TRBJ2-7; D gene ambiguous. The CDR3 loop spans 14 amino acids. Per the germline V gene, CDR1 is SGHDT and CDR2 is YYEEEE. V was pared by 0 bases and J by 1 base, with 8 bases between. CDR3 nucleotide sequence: TGTGCCAGCAGCTTGGAAGGGCTTTCCTACGAGCAGTACGTC. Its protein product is CASSLEGLSYEQYV.

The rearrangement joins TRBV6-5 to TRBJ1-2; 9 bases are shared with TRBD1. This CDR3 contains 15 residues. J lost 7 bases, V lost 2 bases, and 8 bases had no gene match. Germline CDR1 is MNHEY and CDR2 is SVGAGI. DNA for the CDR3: TGTGCCAGCAGTTACCAGCCGGACAGGGGTACTGGCTACACCTTC. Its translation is CASSYQPDRGTGYTF.

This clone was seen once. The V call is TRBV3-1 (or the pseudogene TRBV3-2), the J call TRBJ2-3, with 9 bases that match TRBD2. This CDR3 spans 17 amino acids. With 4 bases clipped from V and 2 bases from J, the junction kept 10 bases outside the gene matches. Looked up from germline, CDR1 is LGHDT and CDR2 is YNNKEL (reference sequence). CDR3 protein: CASSLYGSGGTTDTQYF. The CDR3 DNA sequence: TGTGCCAGCAGCCTTTACGGTAGCGGGGGAACCACAGATACGCAGTATTTT.

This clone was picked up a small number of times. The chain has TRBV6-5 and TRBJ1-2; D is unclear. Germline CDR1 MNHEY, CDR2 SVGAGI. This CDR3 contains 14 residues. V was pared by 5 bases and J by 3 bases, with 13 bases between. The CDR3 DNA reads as TGTGCCAGCAGTACAGACACCGGGGACTATGGCTACACCTTC. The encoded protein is CASSTDTGDYGYTF.

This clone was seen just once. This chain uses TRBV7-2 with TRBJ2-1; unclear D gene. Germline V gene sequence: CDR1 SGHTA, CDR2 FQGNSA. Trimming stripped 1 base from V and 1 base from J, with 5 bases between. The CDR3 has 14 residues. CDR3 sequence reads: CASSLDRSYNEQFF. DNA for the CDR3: TGTGCCAGCAGCTTAGACAGATCCTACAATGAGCAGTTCTTC.

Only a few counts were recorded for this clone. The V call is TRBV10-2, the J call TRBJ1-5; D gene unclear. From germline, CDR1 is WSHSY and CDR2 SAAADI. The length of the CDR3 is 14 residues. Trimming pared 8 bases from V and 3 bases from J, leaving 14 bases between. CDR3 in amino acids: CASSWQLYNQPQHF. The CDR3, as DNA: TGCGCCAGCTCTTGGCAGCTCTACAATCAGCCCCAGCATTTT.

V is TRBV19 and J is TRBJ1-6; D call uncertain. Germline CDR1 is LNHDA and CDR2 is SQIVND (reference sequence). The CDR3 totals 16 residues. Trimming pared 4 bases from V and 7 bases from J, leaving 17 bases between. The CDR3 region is CASSRSFNGRNSPLHF. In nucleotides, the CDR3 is TGTGCCAGTAGTAGGTCGTTTAATGGCCGAAATTCACCCCTCCACTTT.

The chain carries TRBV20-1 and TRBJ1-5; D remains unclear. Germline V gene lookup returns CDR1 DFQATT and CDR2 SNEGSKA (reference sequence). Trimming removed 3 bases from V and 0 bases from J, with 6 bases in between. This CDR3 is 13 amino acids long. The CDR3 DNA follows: TGCAGTGCTAGTGCGGATAGCAATCAGCCCCAGCATTTT. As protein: CSASADSNQPQHF.